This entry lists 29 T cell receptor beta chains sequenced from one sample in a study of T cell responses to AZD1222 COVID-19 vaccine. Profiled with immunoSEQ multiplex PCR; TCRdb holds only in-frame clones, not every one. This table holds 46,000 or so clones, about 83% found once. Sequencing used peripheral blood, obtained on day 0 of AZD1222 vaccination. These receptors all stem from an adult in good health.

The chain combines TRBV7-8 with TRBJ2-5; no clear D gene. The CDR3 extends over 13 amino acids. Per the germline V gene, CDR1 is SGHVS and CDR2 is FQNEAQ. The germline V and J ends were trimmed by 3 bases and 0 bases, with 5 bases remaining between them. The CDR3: CASSLADQETQYF. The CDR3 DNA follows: TGTGCCAGCAGCTTGGCGGACCAAGAGACCCAGTACTTC. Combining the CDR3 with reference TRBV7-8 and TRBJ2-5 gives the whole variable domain GAGVSQSPRYKVAKRGQDVALRCDPISGHVSLFWYQQALGQGPEFLTYFQNEAQLDKSGLPSDRFFAERPEGSVSTLKIQRTQQEDSAVYLCASSLADQETQYFGPGTRLLVL.

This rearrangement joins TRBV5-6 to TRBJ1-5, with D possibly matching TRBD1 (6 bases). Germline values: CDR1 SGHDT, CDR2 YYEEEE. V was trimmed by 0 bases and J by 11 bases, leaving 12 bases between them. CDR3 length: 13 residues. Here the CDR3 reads CASSLAGRGAQHF. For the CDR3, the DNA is TGTGCCAGCAGCTTGGCCGGGAGGGGGGCCCAGCATTTT.

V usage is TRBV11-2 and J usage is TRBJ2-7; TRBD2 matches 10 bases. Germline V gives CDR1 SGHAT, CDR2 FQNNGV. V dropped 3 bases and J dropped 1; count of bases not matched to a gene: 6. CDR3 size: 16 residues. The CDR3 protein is CASSLLRTSGSYEQYF. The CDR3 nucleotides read TGTGCCAGCAGCTTGCTTCGGACTAGCGGATCCTACGAGCAGTACTTC.

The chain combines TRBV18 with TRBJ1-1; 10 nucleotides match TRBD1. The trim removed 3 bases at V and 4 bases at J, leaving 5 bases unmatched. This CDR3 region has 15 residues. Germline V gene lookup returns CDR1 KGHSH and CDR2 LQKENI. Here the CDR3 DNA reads TGTGCCAGCTCACCGGGACAGGGGATCCCCACTGAAGCTTTCTTT. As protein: CASSPGQGIPTEAFF.

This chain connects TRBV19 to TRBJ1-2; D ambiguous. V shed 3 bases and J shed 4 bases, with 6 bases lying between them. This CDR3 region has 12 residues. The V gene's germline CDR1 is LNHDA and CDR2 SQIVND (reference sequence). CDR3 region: CASSIKGYGYTF. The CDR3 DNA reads TGTGCCAGTAGTATCAAAGGCTATGGCTACACCTTC.

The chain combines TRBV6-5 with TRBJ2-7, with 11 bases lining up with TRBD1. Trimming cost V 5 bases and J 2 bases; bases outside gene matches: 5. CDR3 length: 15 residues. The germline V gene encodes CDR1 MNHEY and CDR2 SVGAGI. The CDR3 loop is CASSPPGQGAYEQYF. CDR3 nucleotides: TGTGCCAGCAGTCCACCGGGACAGGGGGCCTACGAGCAGTACTTC.

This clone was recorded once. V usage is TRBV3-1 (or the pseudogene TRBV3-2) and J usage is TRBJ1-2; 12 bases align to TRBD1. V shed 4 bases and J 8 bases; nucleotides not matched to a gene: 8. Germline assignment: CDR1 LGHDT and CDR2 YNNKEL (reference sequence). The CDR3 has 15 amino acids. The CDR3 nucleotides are TGTGCCAGCAGCCTGGGACAGGGGGCACCGGGGGGCTACACCTTC. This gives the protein CASSLGQGAPGGYTF.

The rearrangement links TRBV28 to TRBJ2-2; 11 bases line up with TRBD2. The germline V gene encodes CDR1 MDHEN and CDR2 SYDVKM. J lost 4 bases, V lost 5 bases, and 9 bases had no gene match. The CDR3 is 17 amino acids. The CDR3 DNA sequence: TGTGCCAGCAGTCCACCTATAGCGGGAGGGCGCACCGGGGAGCTGTTTTTT. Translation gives CASSPPIAGGRTGELFF.

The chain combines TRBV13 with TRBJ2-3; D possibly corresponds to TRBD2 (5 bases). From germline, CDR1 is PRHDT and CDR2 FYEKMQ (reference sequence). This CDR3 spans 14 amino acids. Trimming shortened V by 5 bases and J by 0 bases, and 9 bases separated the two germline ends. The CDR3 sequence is CASSRGESTDTQYF. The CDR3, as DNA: TGTGCCAGCAGCCGTGGGGAGAGCACAGATACGCAGTATTTT.

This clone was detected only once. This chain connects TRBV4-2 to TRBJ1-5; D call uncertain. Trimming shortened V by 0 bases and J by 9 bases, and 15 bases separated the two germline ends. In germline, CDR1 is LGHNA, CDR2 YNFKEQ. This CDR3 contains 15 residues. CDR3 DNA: TGTGCCAGCAGCCAAGAATGGTCCCAGAGTTGGCCCCAGCATTTT. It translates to CASSQEWSQSWPQHF.

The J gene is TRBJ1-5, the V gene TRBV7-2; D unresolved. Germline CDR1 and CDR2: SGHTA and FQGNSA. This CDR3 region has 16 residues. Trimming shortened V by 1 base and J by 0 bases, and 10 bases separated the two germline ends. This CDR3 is CASSLEVGFSNQPQHF. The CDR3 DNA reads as TGTGCCAGCAGCTTAGAGGTGGGCTTTAGCAATCAGCCCCAGCATTTT.

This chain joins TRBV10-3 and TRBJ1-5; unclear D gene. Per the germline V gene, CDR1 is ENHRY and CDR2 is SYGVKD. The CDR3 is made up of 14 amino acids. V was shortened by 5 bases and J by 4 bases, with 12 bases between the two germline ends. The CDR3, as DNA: TGTGCCATCAGTCCGGTGGCAGGTAATCAGCCCCAGCATTTT. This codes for CAISPVAGNQPQHF.

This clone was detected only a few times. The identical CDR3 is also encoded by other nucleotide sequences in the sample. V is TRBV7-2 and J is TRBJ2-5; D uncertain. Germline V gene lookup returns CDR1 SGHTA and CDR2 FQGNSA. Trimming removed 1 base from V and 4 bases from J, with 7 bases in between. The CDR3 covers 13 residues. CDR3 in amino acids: CASSLVLGETQYF. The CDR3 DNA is TGTGCCAGCAGCTTAGTTTTAGGAGAGACCCAGTACTTC.

The CDR3 loop is CAISTGEWGGYTF. DNA for the CDR3: TGTGCCATCAGTACAGGGGAATGGGGAGGCTACACCTTC. The chain carries TRBV10-3 and TRBJ1-2; 7 bases align to TRBD1. J lost 8 bases, V lost 5 bases, and 8 bases had no gene match. The CDR3 loop spans 13 amino acids. Germline V CDR1 and CDR2: ENHRY, SYGVKD.

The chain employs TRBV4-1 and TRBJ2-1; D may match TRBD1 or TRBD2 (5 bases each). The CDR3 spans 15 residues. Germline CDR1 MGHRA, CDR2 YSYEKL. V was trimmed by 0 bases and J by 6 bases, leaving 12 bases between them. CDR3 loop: CASSQDHGDRNEQFF. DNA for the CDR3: TGCGCCAGCAGCCAAGATCACGGGGACCGCAATGAGCAGTTCTTC.

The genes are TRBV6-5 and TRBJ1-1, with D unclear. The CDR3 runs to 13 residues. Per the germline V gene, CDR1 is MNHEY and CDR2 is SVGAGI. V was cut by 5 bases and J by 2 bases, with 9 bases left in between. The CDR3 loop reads CASSTNSNTEAFF. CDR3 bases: TGTGCCAGCAGTACAAACAGTAACACTGAAGCTTTCTTT.

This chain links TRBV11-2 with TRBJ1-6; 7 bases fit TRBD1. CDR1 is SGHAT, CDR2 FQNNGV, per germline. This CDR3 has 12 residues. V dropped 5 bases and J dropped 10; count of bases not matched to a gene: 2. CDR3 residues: CASSQQGSPLHF. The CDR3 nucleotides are TGTGCCAGCAGCCAACAGGGGTCACCCCTCCACTTT. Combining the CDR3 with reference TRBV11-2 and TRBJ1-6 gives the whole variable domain EAGVAQSPRYKIIEKRQSVAFWCNPISGHATLYWYQQILGQGPKLLIQFQNNGVVDDSQLPKDRFSAERLKGVDSTLKIQPAKLEDSAVYLCASSQQGSPLHFGNGTRLTVT.

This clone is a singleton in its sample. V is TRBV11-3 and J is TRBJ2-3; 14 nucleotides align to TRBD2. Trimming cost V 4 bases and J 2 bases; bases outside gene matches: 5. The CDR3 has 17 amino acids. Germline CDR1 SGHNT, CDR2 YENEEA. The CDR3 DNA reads TGTGCCAGCAGCTCGGGGACTAGCGGGGGATACACAGATACGCAGTATTTT. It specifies CASSSGTSGGYTDTQYF.

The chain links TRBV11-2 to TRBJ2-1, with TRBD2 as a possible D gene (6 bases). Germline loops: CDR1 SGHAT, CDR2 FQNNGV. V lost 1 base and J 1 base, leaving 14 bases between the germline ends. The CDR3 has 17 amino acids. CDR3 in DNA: TGTGCCAGCAGCTTAGTCATAGCGGCCACTTCCTACAATGAGCAGTTCTTC. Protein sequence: CASSLVIAATSYNEQFF.

DNA for the CDR3: TGTGCCAGCAGCTCACCAGGGATGTCTAATGAAAAACTGTTTTTT. Its protein product is CASSSPGMSNEKLFF. The chain couples TRBV3-1 (or the pseudogene TRBV3-2) to TRBJ1-4; the D gene is possibly TRBD1 (5 bases). Trimming removed 5 bases from V and 3 bases from J, with 13 bases in between. Per germline, CDR1 LGHDT and CDR2 YNNKEL (reference sequence). This CDR3 comprises 15 residues.

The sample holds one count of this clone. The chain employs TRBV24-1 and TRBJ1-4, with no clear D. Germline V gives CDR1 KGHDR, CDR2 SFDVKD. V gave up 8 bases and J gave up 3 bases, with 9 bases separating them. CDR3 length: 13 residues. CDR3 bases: TGTGCCACCAAGGATACGGCTAATGAAAAACTGTTTTTT. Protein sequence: CATKDTANEKLFF.

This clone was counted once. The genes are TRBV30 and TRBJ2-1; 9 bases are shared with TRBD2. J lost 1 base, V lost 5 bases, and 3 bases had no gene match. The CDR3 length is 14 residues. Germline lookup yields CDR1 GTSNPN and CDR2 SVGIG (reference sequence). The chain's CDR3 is CAWYTSGSYNEQFF. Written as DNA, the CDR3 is TGTGCCTGGTATACTAGCGGGTCCTACAATGAGCAGTTCTTC.

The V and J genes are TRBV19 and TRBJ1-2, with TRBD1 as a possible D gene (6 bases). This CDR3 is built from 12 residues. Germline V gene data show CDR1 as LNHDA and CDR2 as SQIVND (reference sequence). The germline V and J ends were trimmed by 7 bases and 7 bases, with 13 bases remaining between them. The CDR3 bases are TGTGCCAGTACGAACAGGGACGTTGGCTACACCTTC. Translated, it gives CASTNRDVGYTF.

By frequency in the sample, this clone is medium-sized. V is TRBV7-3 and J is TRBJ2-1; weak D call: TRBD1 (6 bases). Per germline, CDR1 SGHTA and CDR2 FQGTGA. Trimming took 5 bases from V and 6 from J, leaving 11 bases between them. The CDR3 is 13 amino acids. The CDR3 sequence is CASSQTGTNEQFF. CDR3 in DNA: TGTGCCAGCAGCCAAACAGGGACCAATGAGCAGTTCTTC.

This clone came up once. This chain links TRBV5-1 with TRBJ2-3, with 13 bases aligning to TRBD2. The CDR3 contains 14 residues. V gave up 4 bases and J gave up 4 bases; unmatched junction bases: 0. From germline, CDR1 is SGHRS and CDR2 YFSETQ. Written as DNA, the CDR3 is TGCGCCAGCAGCACTAGCGGGAGGGCAGATACGCAGTATTTT. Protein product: CASSTSGRADTQYF.

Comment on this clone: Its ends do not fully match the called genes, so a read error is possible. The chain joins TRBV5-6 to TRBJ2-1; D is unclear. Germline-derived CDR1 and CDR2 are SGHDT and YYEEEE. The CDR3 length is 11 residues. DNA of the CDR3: TGTGCCAGCACCTTGGACGGGGAGCAGTTCTTC. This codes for CASTLDGEQFF.

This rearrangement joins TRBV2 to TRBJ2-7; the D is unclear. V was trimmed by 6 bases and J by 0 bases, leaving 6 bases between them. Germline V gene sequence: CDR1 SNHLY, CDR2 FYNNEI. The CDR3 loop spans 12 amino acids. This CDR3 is CASRQSSYEQYF. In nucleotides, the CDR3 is TGTGCCAGCAGACAGAGCTCCTACGAGCAGTACTTC.

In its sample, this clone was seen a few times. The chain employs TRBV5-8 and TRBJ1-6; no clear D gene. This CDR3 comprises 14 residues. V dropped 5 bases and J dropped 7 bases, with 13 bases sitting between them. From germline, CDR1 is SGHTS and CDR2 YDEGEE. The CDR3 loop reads CASSDPRTNSPLHF. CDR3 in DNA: TGTGCCAGCAGTGACCCACGGACCAATTCACCCCTCCACTTT.

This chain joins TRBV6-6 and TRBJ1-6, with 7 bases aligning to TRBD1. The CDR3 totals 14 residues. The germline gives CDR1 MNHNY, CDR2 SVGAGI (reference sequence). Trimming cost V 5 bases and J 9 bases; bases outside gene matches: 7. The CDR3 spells CASSNDRVGSPLHF. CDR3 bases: TGTGCCAGCAGTAATGACAGGGTGGGTTCACCCCTCCACTTT.